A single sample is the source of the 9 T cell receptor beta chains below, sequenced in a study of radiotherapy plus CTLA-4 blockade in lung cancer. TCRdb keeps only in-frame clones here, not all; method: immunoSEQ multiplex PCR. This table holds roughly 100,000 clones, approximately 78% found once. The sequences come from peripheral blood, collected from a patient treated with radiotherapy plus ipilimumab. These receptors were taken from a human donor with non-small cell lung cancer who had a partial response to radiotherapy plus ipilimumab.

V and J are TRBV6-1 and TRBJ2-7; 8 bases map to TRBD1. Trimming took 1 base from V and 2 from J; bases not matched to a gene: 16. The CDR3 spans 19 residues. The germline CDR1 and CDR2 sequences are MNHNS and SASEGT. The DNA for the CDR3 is TGTGCCAGCAGTGAAGGGTGGCAGGGGGCTGCTCGAACCGCCTACGAGCAGTACTTC. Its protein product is CASSEGWQGAARTAYEQYF.

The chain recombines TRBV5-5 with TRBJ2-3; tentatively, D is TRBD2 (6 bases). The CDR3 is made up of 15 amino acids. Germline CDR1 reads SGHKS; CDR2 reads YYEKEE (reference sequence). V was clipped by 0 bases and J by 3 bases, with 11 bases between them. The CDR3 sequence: CASSLVAGRTDTQYF. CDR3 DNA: TGTGCCAGCAGCTTGGTGGCCGGGAGAACAGATACGCAGTATTTT.

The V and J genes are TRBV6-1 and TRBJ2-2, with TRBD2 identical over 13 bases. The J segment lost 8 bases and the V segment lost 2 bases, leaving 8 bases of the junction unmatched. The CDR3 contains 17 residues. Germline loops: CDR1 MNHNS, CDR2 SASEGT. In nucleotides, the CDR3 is TGTGCCAGCAGTGAACAACTAGCGGGAGGGCCGAAGGGGGAGCTGTTTTTT. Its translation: CASSEQLAGGPKGELFF.

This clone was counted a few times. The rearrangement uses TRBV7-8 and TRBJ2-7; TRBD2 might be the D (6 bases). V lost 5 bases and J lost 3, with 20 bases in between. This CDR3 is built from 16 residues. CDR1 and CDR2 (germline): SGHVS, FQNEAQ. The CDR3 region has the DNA TGTGCCAGCAGCCCTTTGGGTGGCGCGGGGCTCTACGAGCAGTACTTC. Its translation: CASSPLGGAGLYEQYF.

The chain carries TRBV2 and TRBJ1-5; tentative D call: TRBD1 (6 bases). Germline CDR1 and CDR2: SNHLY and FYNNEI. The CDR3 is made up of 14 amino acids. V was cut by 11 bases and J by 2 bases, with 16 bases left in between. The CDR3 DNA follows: TGTGCCGGATCAGGGGAGATGGGCAATCAGCCCCAGCATTTT. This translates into CAGSGEMGNQPQHF.

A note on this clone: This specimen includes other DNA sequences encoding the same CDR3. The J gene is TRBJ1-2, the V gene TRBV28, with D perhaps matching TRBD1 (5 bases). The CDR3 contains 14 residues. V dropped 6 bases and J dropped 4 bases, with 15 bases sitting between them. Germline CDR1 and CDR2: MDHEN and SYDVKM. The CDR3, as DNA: TGTGCCAGCAGCCCCCCCGGCACAGGCTATGGCTACACCTTC. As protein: CASSPPGTGYGYTF.

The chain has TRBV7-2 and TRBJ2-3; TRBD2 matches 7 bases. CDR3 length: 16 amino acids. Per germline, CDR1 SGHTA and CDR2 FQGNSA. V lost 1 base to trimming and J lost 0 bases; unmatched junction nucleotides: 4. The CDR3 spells CASSLGGLTSTDTQYF. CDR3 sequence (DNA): TGTGCCAGCAGCTTAGGGGGACTAACTAGCACAGATACGCAGTATTTT. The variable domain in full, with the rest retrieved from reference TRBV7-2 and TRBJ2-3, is GAGVSQSPSNKVTEKGKDVELRCDPISGHTALYWYRQSLGQGLEFLIYFQGNSAPDKSGLPSDRFSAERTGGSVSTLTIQRTQQEDSAVYLCASSLGGLTSTDTQYFGPGTRLTVL.

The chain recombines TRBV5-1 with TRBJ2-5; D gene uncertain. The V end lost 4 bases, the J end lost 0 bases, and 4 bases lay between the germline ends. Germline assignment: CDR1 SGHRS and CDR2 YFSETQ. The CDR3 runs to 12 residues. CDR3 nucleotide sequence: TGCGCCAGCAGCCCCAACCAAGAGACCCAGTACTTC. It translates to CASSPNQETQYF. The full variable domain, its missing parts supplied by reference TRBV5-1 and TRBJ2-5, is KAGVTQTPRYLIKTRGQQVTLSCSPISGHRSVSWYQQTPGQGLQFLFEYFSETQRNKGNFPGRFSGRQFSNSRSEMNVSTLELGDSALYLCASSPNQETQYFGPGTRLLVL.

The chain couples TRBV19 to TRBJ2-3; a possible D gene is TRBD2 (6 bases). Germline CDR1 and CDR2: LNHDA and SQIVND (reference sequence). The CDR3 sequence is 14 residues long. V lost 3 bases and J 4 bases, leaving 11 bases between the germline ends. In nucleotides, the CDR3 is TGTGCCAGTAGTATGGGGGGTGGCCCAGATACGCAGTATTTT. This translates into CASSMGGGPDTQYF.